The sequence of this TCR beta chain was determined in a study of CD8 T cells in Susac syndrome. Reverse transcription of 0.5 to 1 ug RNA was performed with random hexamers. TCR beta CDR3 was amplified by immunoSEQ covering 54 Vbeta and 13 Jbeta. TCRdb re-derived calls from the immunoSEQ multiplex PCR reads in MiXCR, one entry per CDR3 protein. The profile shows about 89,000 distinct CDR3 sequences, 85% to 95% of them singletons. In regard to this clonotype: Its antigen is unidentified.

CDR3 size: 15 residues. In germline, CDR1 is SQVTM, CDR2 ANQGSEA. Trimming left V 1 base short and J 3 bases short, with 15 bases between. General study findings and limits: It was acknowledged by the study that relatively few individuals were included in its TCR sequencing and HLA analysis.

Sequenced sample: CD8+ T cells from PBMCs. This TCR derives from a human donor in good health. This chain uses TRBV29-1 with TRBJ1-1; possibly TRBD1 for D (5 bases). DNA for the CDR3: TGCAGCGTTGAAGGGGGGGGTGGACATCACACTGAAGCTTTCTTT. It encodes CSVEGGGGHHTEAFF.